This TCR beta chain stems from a study of response to subunit inactivated influenza vaccine. TCRdb independently ran MiXCR on the RT-PCR reads; one entry per CDR3 protein. The sample has approximately 730,000 distinct CDR3 sequences, approximately 14% seen once. This clonotype was recorded a few times. Its specificity is unknown. Overall study findings and caveats: New T cells are recruited in small numbers by each seasonal influenza vaccination, according to the authors' suggestion.

The CDR3 runs 15 residues. J gave up 5 bases and V 6 bases, and 12 bases lay outside the gene matches. The sequence came from a man aged 50-60 years who received an inactivated influenza vaccine. V gene TRBV12-3 or TRBV12-4 combines with J gene TRBJ1-2; 7 bases are shared with TRBD1. The sample was PBMCs from blood, taken about 14 days before vaccination. CDR3 sequence reads: CASRRRIGTVYGYTF. DNA for the CDR3: TGTGCCAGCAGAAGACGGATCGGGACAGTGTATGGCTACACCTTC.